This is a list of T cell receptor beta chains from one sample in a study of blood T cell repertoires in COVID-19. TCRdb's copy holds only in-frame clones and misses some; the assay was immunoSEQ multiplex PCR. Here the sample spans under 85,000 clones, roughly 84% being singletons. The sequencing input was peripheral blood. Receptors were obtained from a man aged 30 to 45 with COVID-19, enrolled during active disease. Both conserved end residues are part of each CDR3. The D gene is left open where the match is weak. Some rows mark clone size as missing; the rest say once, few, many or name a class of expanded clone.

d_call | j_call | v_call | clone_size | cdr3_nt | cdr3_aa
TRBD2 | TRBJ2-7 | TRBV27 | few | TGTGCCAGCGGGAGGACTAGAGTTGACTACGAGCAGTACTTC | CASGRTRVDYEQYF
. | TRBJ1-1 | TRBV9 | once | TGTGCCAGCAGCCCCCGGGGGGGTTCGCACACTGAAGCTTTCTTT | CASSPRGGSHTEAFF
TRBD1 | TRBJ1-4 | TRBV29-1 | . | TGCAGCGCAGACAGGGGTGATGAAAAACTGTTTTTT | CSADRGDEKLFF
TRBD1 | TRBJ1-5 | TRBV11-2 | . | TGTGCCAGCAGCTTAACGGGACAGGGGGATCAGCCCCAGCATTTT | CASSLTGQGDQPQHF
. | TRBJ1-2 | TRBV2 | . | TGTGCCAGAGCTAGAGACAGGTTTAGCTATGGCTACACCTTC | CARARDRFSYGYTF
. | TRBJ1-1 | TRBV27 | . | TGTGCCAGCAGCTTAACCCCCAGGAAGGCTGAAGCTTTCTTT | CASSLTPRKAEAFF
TRBD1 | TRBJ2-7 | TRBV11-2 | . | TGTGCCAGCAGCCTGACAGGGGGCCCAAGCGAGCAGTACTTC | CASSLTGGPSEQYF
. | TRBJ1-1 | TRBV6-5 | . | TGTGCCAGCAGCGAGAAGGGACTCCGGAACACTGAAGCTTTCTTT | CASSEKGLRNTEAFF
. | TRBJ1-5 | TRBV19 | . | TGTGCCAGTAACCACCAAGGCGGCCCCCAGCATTTT | CASNHQGGPQHF
. | TRBJ1-1 | TRBV9 | . | TGTGCCAGCAGCGTAGGTTGGACAAACACTGAAGCTTTCTTT | CASSVGWTNTEAFF
. | TRBJ2-1 | TRBV5-4 | . | TGTGCCAGCAGCTTTGACGGGGGCTCCTACAATGAGCAGTTCTTC | CASSFDGGSYNEQFF
. | TRBJ1-2 | TRBV7-8 | . | TGTGCCAGCAGCTTAATTGGGGAGGGCTACACCTTC | CASSLIGEGYTF
. | TRBJ2-6 | TRBV10-3 | few | TGTGCCATTCCCAACCCCAGGGTCTCTGGGGCCAACGTCCTGACTTTC | CAIPNPRVSGANVLTF
TRBD2 | TRBJ2-1 | TRBV9 | . | TGTGCCAGCAGCGGCAGCGGGGGACGATACAATGAGCAGTTCTTC | CASSGSGGRYNEQFF
TRBD1 | TRBJ1-5 | TRBV19 | . | TGTGCCACTCGGACAGGGGAGAATCAGCCCCAGCATTTT | CATRTGENQPQHF
TRBD1 | TRBJ1-4 | TRBV28 | . | TGTGCCAGCAGTCGAACCGGGACAGGGAAAGAAAAACTGTTTTTT | CASSRTGTGKEKLFF
TRBD2 | TRBJ2-3 | TRBV9 | few | TGTTCCAGCAGCACTTTATTAGGGTCGACTAGCGGGGACACAGATACGCAGTATTTT | CSSSTLLGSTSGDTDTQYF
. | TRBJ2-1 | TRBV3-1/TRBV3-2 | . | TGTGCCAGCATGGGGCGGGACTCCTACAATGAGCAGTTCTTC | CASMGRDSYNEQFF
. | TRBJ2-2 | TRBV6-2/TRBV6-3 | once | TGTGCCAGCAGTTACACCGGGACTCCACTGACCGGGGAGCTGTTTTTT | CASSYTGTPLTGELFF
. | TRBJ2-3 | TRBV19 | . | TGTGCCAGTAGTATCGGGGGTTTCACAGATACGCAGTATTTT | CASSIGGFTDTQYF
. | TRBJ1-5 | TRBV5-6 | many | TGTGCCAGCAGCTTTAGGGGAGGCGGTCAGCCCCAGCATTTT | CASSFRGGGQPQHF
TRBD1 | TRBJ2-3 | TRBV10-3 | . | TGTGCCATCAGTCAGGGGGACAGGGGAGGTACGCAGTATTTT | CAISQGDRGGTQYF
TRBD2 | TRBJ2-1 | TRBV6-5 | once | TGTGCCAGCAGTTTTCTAGCGGGCGAATACAATGAGCAGTTCTTC | CASSFLAGEYNEQFF
. | TRBJ2-7 | TRBV9 | . | TGTGCCAGCAGCCCCCGTGTAGCATTTGACGAGCAGTACTTC | CASSPRVAFDEQYF
TRBD1 | TRBJ2-7 | TRBV6-5 | . | TGTGCCATTACGGACAGGGCAGACGAGCAGTACTTC | CAITDRADEQYF
. | TRBJ1-3 | TRBV9 | . | TGTGCCAGCAGCGTAGGTCGGGTCTTTGGAAACACCATATATTTT | CASSVGRVFGNTIYF
. | TRBJ1-1 | TRBV7-9 | . | TGTGCCAGCAGCTTATCCGCGTGGTCGCCAATGAACACTGAAGCTTTCTTT | CASSLSAWSPMNTEAFF
. | TRBJ2-5 | TRBV28 | . | TGTGCCAGCAGGCCCCCTACCGGAGTCCCCACCCAGTACTTC | CASRPPTGVPTQYF
. | TRBJ1-5 | TRBV15 | few | TGTGCCACCAGCAGAGACAGGGGTCTCAATCAGCCCCAGCATTTT | CATSRDRGLNQPQHF
. | TRBJ2-7 | TRBV5-4 | . | TGTGCCAGCAGCTTCGAAGCACAGGGAGCCTACGAGCAGTACTTC | CASSFEAQGAYEQYF
TRBD2 | TRBJ2-3 | TRBV9 | . | TGTGCCAGCAGCGGACTAGCGGGAGATGGGACAGATACGCAGTATTTT | CASSGLAGDGTDTQYF
. | TRBJ1-2 | TRBV20-1 | . | TGCAGTGCTAGATTAGAGGTCTCCACCTTC | CSARLEVSTF
TRBD1 | TRBJ2-4 | TRBV28 | once | TGTGCCAGCAGTCCTGGGACAGGGAAGGTCAAAAACATTCAGTACTTC | CASSPGTGKVKNIQYF
. | TRBJ2-7 | TRBV20-1 | . | TGCAGTGCTCGACAGGTCTACGAGCAGTACTTC | CSARQVYEQYF
. | TRBJ2-7 | TRBV27 | . | TGTGCCAGCAGTTTAGGGGTCCGTTCGGCAGGGTCCCACGAGCAGTACTTC | CASSLGVRSAGSHEQYF
. | TRBJ2-5 | TRBV11-3 | . | TGTGCCAGCAGCCCCTCGGAGGGGGAGACCCAGTACTTC | CASSPSEGETQYF
TRBD2 | TRBJ2-3 | TRBV5-1 | . | TGCGCCAGCAGCATAGCGGGAGTAAGGTCAGATACGCAGTATTTT | CASSIAGVRSDTQYF
. | TRBJ2-7 | TRBV6-5 | few | TGTGCCAGCAGTTCCCCAGGAGGGGAGGACGAGCAGTACTTC | CASSSPGGEDEQYF
. | TRBJ1-5 | TRBV19 | once | TGTGCCAGTAGTATCGGCAGGGGCTCTCATCAGCCCCAGCATTTT | CASSIGRGSHQPQHF
. | TRBJ1-1 | TRBV13 | . | TGTGCCAGCAGCCTTCGGGGGGTGGGCACTGAAGCTTTCTTT | CASSLRGVGTEAFF
TRBD1 | TRBJ2-1 | TRBV28 | once | TGTGCCAGCAGCCGGGACAGGGGGGGAGGTGAGCAGTTCTTC | CASSRDRGGGEQFF
TRBD1 | TRBJ1-4 | TRBV28 | . | TGTGCCATCGGGACAGTAGCAACTAATGAAAAACTGTTTTTT | CAIGTVATNEKLFF
. | TRBJ2-4 | TRBV27 | . | TGTGCCAGCAGCCCCGGGATTGGCAAAAACATTCAGTACTTC | CASSPGIGKNIQYF
TRBD1 | TRBJ2-3 | TRBV10-3 | . | TGTGCCATCAGGCCGGGACAGGGTGGAGATACGCAGTATTTT | CAIRPGQGGDTQYF
. | TRBJ2-3 | TRBV30 | . | TGTGCCTGGAGTGTTACTAGCAGTAGCACAGATACGCAGTATTTT | CAWSVTSSSTDTQYF
. | TRBJ1-2 | TRBV28 | . | TGTGCCAGCAGTTCGACTTATGGCTACACCTTC | CASSSTYGYTF
. | TRBJ2-5 | TRBV4-3 | . | TGCGCCAGCAGCCAAGATCTACTAGAGACCCAGTACTTC | CASSQDLLETQYF
TRBD2 | TRBJ2-5 | TRBV11-3 | . | TGTGCCAGCAGCTTAGGAGGGACTAGCGGGCAAGAGACCCAGTACTTC | CASSLGGTSGQETQYF
. | TRBJ2-7 | TRBV11-2 | . | TGTGCCAGCAGCTTAGGTCGCTACTACGAGCAGTACTTC | CASSLGRYYEQYF
TRBD2 | TRBJ2-1 | TRBV10-3 | . | TGTGCCATCAGTCAACCGGGACTAGCGGCGAATGAGCAGTTCTTC | CAISQPGLAANEQFF
TRBD1 | TRBJ2-1 | TRBV2 | . | TGTGCCAGCAGAAAGGGACAGGGGGCGACGGATGAGCAGTTCTTC | CASRKGQGATDEQFF